This TCR beta chain was recorded in a study of CD8 T cells in ankylosing spondylitis. Study outcomes and limitations: As reported, disease-linked clones showed significant enrichment in matched ankylosing spondylitis synovial fluid. Disease-linked clones were found to be CD8+ and relatively rare in peripheral blood. A motif in TCR beta, a set of roughly eight highly homologous variants, appeared characteristic of ankylosing spondylitis blood.

In germline, CDR1 is SGHTA, CDR2 FQGNSA. V was trimmed by 1 base and J by 8 bases, leaving 11 bases between them. The CDR3 totals 13 residues. Using its own MiXCR run on the 5' RACE reads, TCRdb lists one record per CDR3 protein. The sample records about 440,000 distinct CDR3 sequences, 15% to 20% being singletons. Remarks on this clonotype: Its cognate antigen is unknown.

This TCR was recovered from a male donor with ankylosing spondylitis. Specimen: blood, either unsorted or a sorted T cell fraction (not recorded which). The V call is TRBV7-2, the J call TRBJ1-2; D possibly corresponds to TRBD1 (6 bases). CDR3 in DNA: TGTGCCAGCAGCTTAGATCAGGGGCGGGGCTACACCTTC. Protein sequence: CASSLDQGRGYTF.